These 8 T cell receptor beta chains originate from one sample sequenced in a study of lymphopenia after photon versus proton radiotherapy. Sequencing was performed with immunoSEQ multiplex PCR; in TCRdb, only in-frame clones are kept and a portion is missing. This sample has over 35,000 clones, with around 81% found just once. This sample comprised peripheral blood, obtained from a patient treated with proton-based radiotherapy. The receptors stem from an older woman with pancreatic cancer.

The rearrangement joins TRBV15 to TRBJ2-3; tentative D call: TRBD2 (5 bases). CDR3 length equals 15 residues. The germline CDR1 and CDR2 sequences are LNHNV and YYDKDF (reference sequence). With 1 base removed from V and 5 bases from J, the gap between germline ends came to 13 bases. The CDR3 nucleotides are TGTGCCACCAGCAGAGCATCCGAGGGTATAGATACGCAGTATTTT. This translates into CATSRASEGIDTQYF.

The chain has TRBV7-3 and TRBJ2-1, with D possibly TRBD1 on 6 matching bases. Trimming removed 8 bases at V and 9 bases at J, with 32 bases between. The CDR3 covers 18 residues. CDR1 is SGHTA and CDR2 is FQGTGA in the germline V gene. CDR3 sequence (DNA): TGTGCCAGCGGGGGCCCACAGGCGCAGGGGAGCTTGTTTAGTGAGCAGTTCTTC. It is translated as CASGGPQAQGSLFSEQFF.

The chain employs TRBV10-3 and TRBJ2-1, with 12 nucleotides matching TRBD2. This CDR3 comprises 14 residues. J lost 7 bases, V lost 5 bases, and 3 bases had no gene match. The germline V gene has CDR1 ENHRY and CDR2 SYGVKD. The CDR3 DNA sequence: TGTGCCATCAGTTGGACTAGCGGGATTAATGAGCAGTTCTTC. Amino acid sequence: CAISWTSGINEQFF.

This clone was found once. This CDR3 is CRSETSTEAFF. The CDR3 DNA reads as TGCAGGTCCGAGACGAGCACTGAAGCTTTCTTT. The J gene is TRBJ1-1, the V gene TRBV29-1; D is ambiguous. This CDR3 is 11 amino acids long. Germline V lookup: CDR1 SQVTM, CDR2 ANQGSEA.

This clone was picked up a small number of times. V usage is TRBV27 and J usage is TRBJ2-1; D might be TRBD2 (6 bases). The CDR3 sequence is 15 residues long. V was clipped by 7 bases and J by 1 base, with 14 bases between them. CDR1 MNHEY and CDR2 SMNVEV come from the germline V gene (reference sequence). CDR3 sequence: CASTLGGMSYNEQFF. DNA for the CDR3: TGTGCCAGCACCCTTGGCGGGATGTCCTACAATGAGCAGTTCTTC.

The V and J genes are TRBV4-1 and TRBJ2-5; no reliable D call. The J call is doubtful: the DNA matches TRBJ2-7 better. CDR1 and CDR2 (germline): MGHRA, YSYEKL. CDR3 length equals 14 residues. The CDR3 coding sequence is TGCGCCAGCAGCCAAGTTGAGGCTTCCTACGAGCAGTACTTC. It is translated as CASSQVEASYEQYF.

The CDR3 loop reads CASSVEGTPYGEQFF. DNA of the CDR3: TGTGCCAGCAGCGTAGAGGGCACGCCGTACGGTGAGCAGTTCTTC. The chain recombines TRBV9 with TRBJ2-1; D unclear. Trimming removed 0 bases from V and 9 bases from J, with 16 bases in between. Germline values: CDR1 SGDLS, CDR2 YYNGEE. This CDR3 has 15 residues.

This clone was recorded a few times. The genes are TRBV2 and TRBJ1-1; D is ambiguous. CDR1 is SNHLY, CDR2 FYNNEI, per germline. Between the trimmed V and J ends, which lost 7 bases and 1 base, there was a span of 10 bases. The CDR3 is made up of 13 amino acids. The DNA for the CDR3 is TGTGCCAGCAAGTTCCGGCAGAACACTGAAGCTTTCTTT. Protein product: CASKFRQNTEAFF.